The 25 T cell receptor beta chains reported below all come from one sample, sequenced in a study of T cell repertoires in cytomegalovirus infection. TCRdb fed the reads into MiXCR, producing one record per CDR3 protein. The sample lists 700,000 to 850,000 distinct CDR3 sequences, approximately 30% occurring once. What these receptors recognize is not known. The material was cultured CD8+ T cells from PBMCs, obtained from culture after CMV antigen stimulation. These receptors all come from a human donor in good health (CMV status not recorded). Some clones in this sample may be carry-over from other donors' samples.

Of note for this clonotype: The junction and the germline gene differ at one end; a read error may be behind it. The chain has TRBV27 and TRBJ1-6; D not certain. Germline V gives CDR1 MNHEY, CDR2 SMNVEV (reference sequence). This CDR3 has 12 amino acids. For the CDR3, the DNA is TGTGCCAGCAGGTGGACCAATTCACCCCTTCACTTT. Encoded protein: CASRWTNSPLHF.

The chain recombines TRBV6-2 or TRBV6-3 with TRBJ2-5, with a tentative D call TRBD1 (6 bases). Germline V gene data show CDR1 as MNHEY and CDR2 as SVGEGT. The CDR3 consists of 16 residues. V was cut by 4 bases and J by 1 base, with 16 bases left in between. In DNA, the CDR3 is TGTGCCAGCAGTTTCCGCAGGGGAAACCCCCAAGAGACCCAGTACTTC. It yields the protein CASSFRRGNPQETQYF.

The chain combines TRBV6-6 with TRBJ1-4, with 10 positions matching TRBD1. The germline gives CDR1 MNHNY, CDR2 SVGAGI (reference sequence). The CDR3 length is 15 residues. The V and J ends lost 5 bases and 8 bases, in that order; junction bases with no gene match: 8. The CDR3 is CASSLDRGRWEKLFF. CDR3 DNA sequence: TGTGCCAGCAGTCTAGACAGGGGGCGTTGGGAAAAACTGTTTTTT.

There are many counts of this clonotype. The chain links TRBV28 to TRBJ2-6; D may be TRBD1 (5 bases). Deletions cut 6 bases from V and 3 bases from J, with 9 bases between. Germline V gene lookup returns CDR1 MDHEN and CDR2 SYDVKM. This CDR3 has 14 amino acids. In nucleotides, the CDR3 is TGTGCCAGCAGCTCCCAGGGTGGGGCCAACGTCCTGACTTTC. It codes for CASSSQGGANVLTF. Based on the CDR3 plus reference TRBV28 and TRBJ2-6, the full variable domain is DVKVTQSSRYLVKRTGEKVFLECVQDMDHENMFWYRQDPGLGLRLIYFSYDVKMKEKGDIPEGYSVSREKKERFSLILESASTNQTSMYLCASSSQGGANVLTFGAGSRLTVL.

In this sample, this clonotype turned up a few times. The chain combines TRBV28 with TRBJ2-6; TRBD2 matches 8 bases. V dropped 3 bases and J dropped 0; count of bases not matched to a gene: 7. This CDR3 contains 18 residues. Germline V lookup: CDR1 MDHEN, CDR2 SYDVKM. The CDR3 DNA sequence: TGTGCCAGCAGTTTGTTTGCGGGGGGCGTCTCTGGGGCCAACGTCCTGACTTTC. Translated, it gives CASSLFAGGVSGANVLTF.

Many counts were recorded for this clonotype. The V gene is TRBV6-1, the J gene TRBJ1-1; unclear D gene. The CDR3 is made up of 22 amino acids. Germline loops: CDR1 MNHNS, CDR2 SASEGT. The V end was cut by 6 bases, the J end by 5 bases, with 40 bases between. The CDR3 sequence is CASSQWGWGPIHYSPKVTEAFF. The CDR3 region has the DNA TGTGCCAGCAGCCAGTGGGGATGGGGTCCAATCCACTACTCCCCCAAGGTGACTGAAGCTTTCTTT.

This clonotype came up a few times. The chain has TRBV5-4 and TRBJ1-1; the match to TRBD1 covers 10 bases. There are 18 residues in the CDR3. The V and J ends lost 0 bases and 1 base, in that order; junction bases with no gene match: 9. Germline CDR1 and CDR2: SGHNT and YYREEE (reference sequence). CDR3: CASSLARNRDRGNTEAFF. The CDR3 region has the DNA TGTGCCAGCAGCTTGGCCAGGAATCGGGACAGGGGGAACACTGAAGCTTTCTTT. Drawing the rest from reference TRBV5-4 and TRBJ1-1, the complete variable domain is ETGVTQSPTHLIKTRGQQVTLRCSSQSGHNTVSWYQQALGQGPQFIFQYYREEENGRGNFPPRFSGLQFPNYSSELNVNALELDDSALYLCASSLARNRDRGNTEAFFGQGTRLTVV.

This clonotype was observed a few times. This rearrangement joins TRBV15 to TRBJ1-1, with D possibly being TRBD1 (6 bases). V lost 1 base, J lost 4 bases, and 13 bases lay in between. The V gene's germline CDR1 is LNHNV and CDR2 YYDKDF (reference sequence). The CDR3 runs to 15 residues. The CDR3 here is CATSRAGGLVTEAFF. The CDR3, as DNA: TGTGCCACCAGCAGAGCTGGGGGGCTAGTCACTGAAGCTTTCTTT. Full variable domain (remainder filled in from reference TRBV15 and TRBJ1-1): DAMVIQNPRYQVTQFGKPVTLSCSQTLNHNVMYWYQQKSSQAPKLLFHYYDKDFNNEADTPDNFQSRRPNTSFCFLDIRSPGLGDTAMYLCATSRAGGLVTEAFFGQGTRLTVV.

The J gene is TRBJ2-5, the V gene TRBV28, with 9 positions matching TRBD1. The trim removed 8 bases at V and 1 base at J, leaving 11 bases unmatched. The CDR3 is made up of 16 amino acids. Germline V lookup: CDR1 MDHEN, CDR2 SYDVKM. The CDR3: CASGYRGRNGQETQYF. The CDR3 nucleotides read TGTGCCAGCGGGTACAGGGGGCGAAACGGCCAAGAGACCCAGTACTTC.

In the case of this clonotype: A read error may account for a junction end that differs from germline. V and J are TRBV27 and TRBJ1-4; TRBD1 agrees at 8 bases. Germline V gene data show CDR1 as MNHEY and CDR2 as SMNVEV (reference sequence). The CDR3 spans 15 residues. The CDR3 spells CASRLSGGSGEKLFF. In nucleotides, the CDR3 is TGTGCCAGCAGGTTATCAGGGGGCTCTGGTGAAAAACTGTTTTTT.

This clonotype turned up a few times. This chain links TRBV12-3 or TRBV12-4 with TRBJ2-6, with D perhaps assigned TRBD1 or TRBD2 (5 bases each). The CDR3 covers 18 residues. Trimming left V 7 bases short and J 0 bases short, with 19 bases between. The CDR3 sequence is CASTSPEGILSGANVLTF. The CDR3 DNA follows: TGTGCCAGCACCTCCCCCGAGGGGATTCTCTCTGGGGCCAACGTCCTGACTTTC.

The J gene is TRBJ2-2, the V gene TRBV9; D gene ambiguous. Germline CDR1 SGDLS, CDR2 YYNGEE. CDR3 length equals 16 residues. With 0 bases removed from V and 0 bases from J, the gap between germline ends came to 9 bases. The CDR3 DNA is TGTGCCAGCAGCGTAGACAGTTCCCCGAACACCGGGGAGCTGTTTTTT. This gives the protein CASSVDSSPNTGELFF.

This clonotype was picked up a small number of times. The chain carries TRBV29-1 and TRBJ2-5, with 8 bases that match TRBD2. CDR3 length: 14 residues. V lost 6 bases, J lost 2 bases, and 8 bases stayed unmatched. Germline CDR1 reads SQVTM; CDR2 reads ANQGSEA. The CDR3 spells CSVPGRGGQETQYF. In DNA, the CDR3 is TGCAGCGTCCCCGGCCGGGGGGGGCAAGAGACCCAGTACTTC.

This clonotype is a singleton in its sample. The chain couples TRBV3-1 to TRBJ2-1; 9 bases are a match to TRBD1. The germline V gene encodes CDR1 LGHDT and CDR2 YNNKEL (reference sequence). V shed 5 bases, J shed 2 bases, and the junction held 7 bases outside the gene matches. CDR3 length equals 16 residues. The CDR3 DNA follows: TGTGCCAGCAGCTACGGGACAGGGAATCCCTACAATGAGCAGTTCTTC. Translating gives CASSYGTGNPYNEQFF.

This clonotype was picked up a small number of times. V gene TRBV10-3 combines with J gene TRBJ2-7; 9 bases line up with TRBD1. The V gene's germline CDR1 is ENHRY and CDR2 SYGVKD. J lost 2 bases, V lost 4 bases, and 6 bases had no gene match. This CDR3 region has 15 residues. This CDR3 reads CAISAGTGRPYEQYF. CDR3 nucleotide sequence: TGTGCCATCAGTGCAGGGACAGGGAGGCCCTACGAGCAGTACTTC.

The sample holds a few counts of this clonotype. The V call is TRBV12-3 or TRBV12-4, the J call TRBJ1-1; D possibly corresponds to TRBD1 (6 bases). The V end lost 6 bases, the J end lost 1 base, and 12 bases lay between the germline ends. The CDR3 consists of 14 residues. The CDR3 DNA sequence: TGTGCCAGCAGCTTTCAGGGGAGGAACACTGAAGCTTTCTTT. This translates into CASSFQGRNTEAFF.

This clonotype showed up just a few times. The CDR3 nucleotides read TGTGCCAGCATTGGAGGGGGCACGACAGATACGCAGTATTTT. It yields the protein CASIGGGTTDTQYF. The chain couples TRBV12-3 or TRBV12-4 to TRBJ2-3; tentative D call: TRBD1 (7 bases). Trimming removed 7 bases from V and 3 bases from J, with 14 bases in between. CDR3 length: 14 amino acids.

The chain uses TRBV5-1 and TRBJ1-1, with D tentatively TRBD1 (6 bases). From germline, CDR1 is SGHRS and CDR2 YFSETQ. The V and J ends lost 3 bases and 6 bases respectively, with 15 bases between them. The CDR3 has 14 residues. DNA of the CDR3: TGCGCCAGCAGCTACGAAGGGGGGCGGGCTGAAGCTTTCTTT. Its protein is CASSYEGGRAEAFF.

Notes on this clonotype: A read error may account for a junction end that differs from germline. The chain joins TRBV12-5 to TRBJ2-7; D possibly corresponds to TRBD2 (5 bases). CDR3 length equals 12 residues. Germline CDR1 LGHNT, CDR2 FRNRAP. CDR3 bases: TGTGTTAGTCGCCCATCCCCGGGGGAGCAGTACTTC. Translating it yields CVSRPSPGEQYF.

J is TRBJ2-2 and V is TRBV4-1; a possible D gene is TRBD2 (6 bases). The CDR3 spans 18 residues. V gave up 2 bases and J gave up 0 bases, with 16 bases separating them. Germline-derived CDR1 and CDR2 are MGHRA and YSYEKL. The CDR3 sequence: CASSQLSGGVTNTGELFF. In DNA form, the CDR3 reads TGCGCCAGCAGCCAACTTAGTGGCGGGGTTACGAACACCGGGGAGCTGTTTTTT.

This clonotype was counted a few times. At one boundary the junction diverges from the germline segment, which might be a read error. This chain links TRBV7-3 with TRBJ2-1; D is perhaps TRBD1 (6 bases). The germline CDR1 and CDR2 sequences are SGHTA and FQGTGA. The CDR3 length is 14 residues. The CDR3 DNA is TGTGCCAGCCAGGGGCTTAGCTCCTACAATGACCAGTTCTTC. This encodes CASQGLSSYNDQFF.

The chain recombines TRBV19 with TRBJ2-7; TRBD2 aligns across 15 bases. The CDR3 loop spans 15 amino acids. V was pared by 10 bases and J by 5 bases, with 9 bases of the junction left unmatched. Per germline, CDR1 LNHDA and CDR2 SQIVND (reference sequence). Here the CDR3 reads CATRTSGGALNEQYF. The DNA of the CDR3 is TGTGCCACCCGGACTAGCGGGGGGGCCTTAAACGAGCAGTACTTC.

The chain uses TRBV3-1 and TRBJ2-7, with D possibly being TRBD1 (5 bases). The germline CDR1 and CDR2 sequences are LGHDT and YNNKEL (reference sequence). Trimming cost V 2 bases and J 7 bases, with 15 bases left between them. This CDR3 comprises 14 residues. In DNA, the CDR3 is TGTGCCAGCAGCCAATTCCATGGGGCTTTGGAGCAGTACGTC. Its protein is CASSQFHGALEQYV.

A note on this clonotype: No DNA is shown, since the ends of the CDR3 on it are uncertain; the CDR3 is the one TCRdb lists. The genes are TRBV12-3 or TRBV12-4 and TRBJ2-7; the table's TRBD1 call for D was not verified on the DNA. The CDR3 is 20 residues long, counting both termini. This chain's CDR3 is CASSSSRHLAGTESSYEQYF.

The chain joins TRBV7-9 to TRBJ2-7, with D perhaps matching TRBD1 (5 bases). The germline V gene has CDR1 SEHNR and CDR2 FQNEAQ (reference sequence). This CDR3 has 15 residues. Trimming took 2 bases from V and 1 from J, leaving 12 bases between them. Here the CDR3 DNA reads TGTGCCAGCAGCTTATATGTGCGACAGTCCTACGAGCAGTACTTC. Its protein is CASSLYVRQSYEQYF.